This entry describes one T cell receptor (beta chain). Antigen specificity is unknown. The data stem from a study of T-cell memory formation after mild COVID-19. Study context: TCR clusters mostly belonged to single donors.

TCRdb called the 5' RACE reads again in MiXCR, with one record for every CDR3 protein. The sample lists 390,000 or so distinct CDR3 sequences; roughly 15% were seen once. Study results and limitations: Second-wave clones with a day 37 peak had unconfirmed SARS-CoV-2 specificity.

Trimming took 6 bases from V and 2 from J, leaving 12 bases between them. Germline lookup yields CDR1 DFQATT and CDR2 SNEGSKA (reference sequence). The CDR3 has 13 amino acids. This TCR was sampled from a man aged 18 to 30 who had mild COVID-19 (a few samples of this study predate the infection). Cell type and time point are not known. The chain has TRBV20-1 and TRBJ2-3; TRBD2 is a possible D gene (5 bases). The sequencing input was PBMCs or a T cell subset sorted from them (not recorded which). The CDR3 DNA sequence: TGCAGTGCCAGCGGCCCAGCCACAGATACGCAGTATTTT. The encoded protein is CSASGPATDTQYF.